The entry that follows covers one T cell receptor beta chain sequence. This receptor's antigen is unknown. Within one base of it there is no much larger clone, and no base qualities were kept. Counted from cysteine to phenylalanine, this CDR3 has 15 amino acids. Only CDR3 DNA is held: 45 bases, read in frame from base 1. Trimming takes 2 bases off V and 5 bases off J; junction bases not matched to a gene: 7. CDR1 SGHKS and CDR2 YYEKEE are derived from the germline V gene (reference sequence). The sample is drawn from a study of technical replicates of blood from a handful of donors (dated by TCRdb to between 2016 and 2019). Libraries were made using the immunoSEQ multiplex PCR assay. TCRdb limited this immuneACCESS table to in-frame rearrangements with V and J called. A share of clones is missing; checked studies link under half to unresolved V genes, and the rest is unexplained. A total of about 94,000 clones appear in this sample, almost 96% of them only once. Roughly 0.22% of the sample is in the top ten clones.

The sequence derives from a human donor in good health. Here the chain combines TRBV5-5 and TRBJ1-2; 9 central bases correspond to TRBD1. The sequencing sample was made of T cells isolated from PBMCs. Here is the DNA: TGTGCCAGCAGCTTCAGACAGGGGGTTGGGTATGGCTACACCTTC. It translates to CASSFRQGVGYGYTF. Where the CDR3 stops, the reference TRBV5-5 and TRBJ1-2 genes take over; the full variable domain is DAGVTQSPTHLIKTRGQQVTLRCSPISGHKSVSWYQQVLGQGPQFIFQYYEKEERGRGNFPDRFSARQFPNYSSELNVNALLLGDSALYLCASSFRQGVGYGYTFGSGTRLTVV.